The 18 T cell receptor beta chains listed next were all sequenced from one sample in a study of control samples from healthy donors and cancer patients (dated by TCRdb to the early 2020s). The protocol used for the library was the immunoSEQ multiplex PCR assay. What TCRdb holds here is the immuneACCESS table cut down to in-frame rearrangements. Part of the clones is not present; checked against another copy, under half of the missing clones reflect an unresolved V gene, and the others are unexplained. For this sample the table gives some 100,000 clones, of which 79% were detected only once. Approximately 10% of the sample lies in the top ten. Sequencing was performed on blood. The receptors were gathered from a woman under 40 in good health.

The gene calls are TRBV6-5 and TRBJ1-1; D is ambiguous. The CDR3 extends over 14 amino acids. Germline CDR1 MNHEY, CDR2 SVGAGI. Trimming shortened V by 4 bases and J by 0 bases, and 9 bases separated the two germline ends. This CDR3 reads CASSWSSLNTEAFF. For the CDR3, the DNA is TGTGCCAGCAGTTGGTCCAGTTTGAACACTGAAGCTTTCTTT.

The chain joins TRBV2 to TRBJ1-1, with 7 bases identical to TRBD1. Germline lookup yields CDR1 SNHLY and CDR2 FYNNEI. V was clipped by 2 bases and J by 1 base; unmatched bases: 1. The CDR3 totals 14 residues. The CDR3 protein is CASSEQGGNTEAFF. The CDR3 DNA is TGTGCCAGCAGTGAACAGGGGGGGAACACTGAAGCTTTCTTT.

The chain has TRBV6-6 and TRBJ2-6; D ambiguous. Looked up from germline, CDR1 is MNHNY and CDR2 is SVGAGI (reference sequence). Trimming shortened V by 5 bases and J by 0 bases, and 20 bases separated the two germline ends. This CDR3 is built from 19 residues. The CDR3 reads CASSRSAAELNSGANVLTF. The CDR3 coding sequence is TGTGCCAGCAGTCGATCCGCAGCAGAATTAAACTCTGGGGCCAACGTCCTGACTTTC.

The gene calls are TRBV6-1 and TRBJ2-7; possibly TRBD1 for D (6 bases). The V end lost 3 bases, the J end lost 2 bases, and 17 bases lay between the germline ends. The CDR3 loop spans 16 amino acids. Germline V gene sequence: CDR1 MNHNS, CDR2 SASEGT. The CDR3 reads CASSDGAQGSAYEQYF. The CDR3 region has the DNA TGTGCCAGCAGTGACGGAGCACAGGGATCCGCCTACGAGCAGTACTTC.

This clone was counted a single time. J is TRBJ2-7 and V is TRBV6-1; 7 bases are a match to TRBD1. The CDR3 runs 15 residues. The junction had 4 bases not matched to a gene; V was cut back by 2 bases and J by 0 bases. Germline V gene sequence: CDR1 MNHNS, CDR2 SASEGT. The CDR3 bases are TGTGCCAGCAGTGAACAACAGGGGCACTCCTACGAGCAGTACTTC. Its protein product is CASSEQQGHSYEQYF.

The chain uses TRBV7-9 and TRBJ1-2; D remains ambiguous. This CDR3 has 15 amino acids. CDR1 is SEHNR, CDR2 FQNEAQ, per germline (reference sequence). V gave up 1 base and J gave up 2 bases, with 11 bases separating them. CDR3 DNA: TGTGCCAGCAGCTTAGTAGGGTGGGCCAACTATGGCTACACCTTC. This codes for CASSLVGWANYGYTF.

The V call is TRBV30, the J call TRBJ1-1; unclear D gene. V lost 4 bases and J 5 bases, leaving 8 bases between the germline ends. Germline loops: CDR1 GTSNPN, CDR2 SVGIG (reference sequence). This CDR3 is 11 amino acids long. In DNA, the CDR3 is TGTGCCTGGATACGGGAGACTGAAGCTTTCTTT. It specifies CAWIRETEAFF.

This clone occurred a few times. The rearrangement uses TRBV30 and TRBJ1-6; 7 bases are shared with TRBD1. After removal of 6 bases from V and 10 bases from J, the junction contained 9 bases not matched to a gene. Germline CDR1 GTSNPN, CDR2 SVGIG (reference sequence). This CDR3 is built from 13 residues. As DNA, the CDR3 is TGTGCCTGTCAAACTCAGGGGGGGTCACCCCTCCACTTT. It yields the protein CACQTQGGSPLHF.

This clone was recorded a few times. V and J are TRBV4-3 and TRBJ1-4, with D unresolved. CDR3 length: 15 amino acids. The V end lost 3 bases, the J end lost 0 bases, and 8 bases lay between the germline ends. Germline CDR1 LGHNA, CDR2 YSLEER. The CDR3 nucleotides are TGCGCCAGCAGCCAGTCAGTTGCAACTAATGAAAAACTGTTTTTT. Amino acid sequence: CASSQSVATNEKLFF.

This chain uses TRBV18 with TRBJ2-7, with 11 bases matching TRBD1. Germline trimming cut 5 bases from V and 0 bases from J; bases unmatched to any gene: 6. The CDR3 runs to 16 residues. Germline assignment: CDR1 KGHSH and CDR2 LQKENI. The CDR3 is CASSLGQGGSSYEQYF. CDR3 DNA sequence: TGTGCCAGCTCATTGGGACAGGGGGGATCCTCCTACGAGCAGTACTTC.

V and J are TRBV14 and TRBJ1-2; D gene unclear. Germline CDR1 SGHDN, CDR2 FVKESK. CDR3 length: 9 residues. V shed 4 bases and J shed 12 bases, with 6 bases lying between them. The CDR3 region has the DNA TGTGCCAGCAGCCCTGTCCACACCTTC. It codes for CASSPVHTF. Looking up the rest from reference TRBV14 and TRBJ1-2 gives the full variable domain: EAGVTQFPSHSVIEKGQTVTLRCDPISGHDNLYWYRRVMGKEIKFLLHFVKESKQDESGMPNNRFLAERTGGTYSTLKVQPAELEDSGVYFCASSPVHTFGSGTRLTVV.

V gene TRBV10-3 combines with J gene TRBJ1-2; TRBD1 matches at 8 bases. Germline V CDR1 and CDR2: ENHRY, SYGVKD. CDR3 length: 15 residues. V lost 2 bases to trimming and J lost 6 bases; unmatched junction nucleotides: 8. The CDR3 here is CAISEGDRSRDGYTF. CDR3 DNA sequence: TGTGCCATCAGTGAGGGGGACAGGTCTAGAGATGGCTACACCTTC.

The V call is TRBV7-6, the J call TRBJ1-1; D possibly corresponds to TRBD1 (6 bases). The CDR3 extends over 13 amino acids. The V end lost 2 bases, the J end lost 8 bases, and 12 bases lay between the germline ends. The germline V gene encodes CDR1 SGHVS and CDR2 FNYEAQ. The CDR3 sequence is CASSLTLTGEAFF. The CDR3 DNA reads TGTGCCAGCAGCTTAACCCTTACAGGGGAAGCTTTCTTT.

This rearrangement joins TRBV19 to TRBJ1-5, with D possibly matching TRBD1 (5 bases). Germline CDR1 LNHDA, CDR2 SQIVND (reference sequence). The CDR3 sequence is 15 residues long. Trimming took off 4 bases at V and 6 bases at J, with 16 bases between the two ends. The CDR3 DNA is TGTGCCAGTAGTACCCCCACAAAGGGGACTCAGCCCCAGCATTTT. Its protein is CASSTPTKGTQPQHF.

In this sample, this clone turned up once. This chain's CDR3 is CASSEVLDQPQHF. In DNA, the CDR3 is TGTGCCAGCAGTGAAGTCTTGGATCAGCCCCAGCATTTT. The V and J genes are TRBV6-1 and TRBJ1-5; D is uncertain. From germline, CDR1 is MNHNS and CDR2 SASEGT. Trimming removed 1 base at V and 5 bases at J, with 6 bases between. The CDR3 is 13 residues long.

The gene calls are TRBV12-5 and TRBJ2-2; no clear D gene. CDR3 length equals 14 residues. Trimming took off 4 bases at V and 5 bases at J, with 11 bases between the two ends. Looked up from germline, CDR1 is LGHNT and CDR2 is FRNRAP. Here the CDR3 reads CASGSPAATGELFF. As DNA, the CDR3 is TGTGCTAGTGGTTCCCCCGCAGCAACCGGGGAGCTGTTTTTT.

A remark on this clone: The junction does not match germline at one end; this may be a read error. The genes are TRBV5-1 and TRBJ2-3; 8 bases agree with TRBD2. The CDR3 covers 16 residues. Germline loops: CDR1 SGHRS, CDR2 YFSETQ. This CDR3 reads CASSLEVAGLSYTQYF. As DNA, the CDR3 is TGCGCCAGCAGTTTGGAGGTAGCGGGGCTCTCTTATACGCAGTATTTT.

The chain is built from TRBV4-3 and TRBJ1-2; D is unclear. Germline CDR1 LGHNA, CDR2 YSLEER. This CDR3 comprises 15 residues. The V end lost 0 bases, the J end lost 4 bases, and 12 bases lay between the germline ends. The CDR3 loop reads CASSQDQDGGYGYTF. The DNA of the CDR3 is TGCGCCAGCAGCCAAGACCAGGACGGCGGCTATGGCTACACCTTC.